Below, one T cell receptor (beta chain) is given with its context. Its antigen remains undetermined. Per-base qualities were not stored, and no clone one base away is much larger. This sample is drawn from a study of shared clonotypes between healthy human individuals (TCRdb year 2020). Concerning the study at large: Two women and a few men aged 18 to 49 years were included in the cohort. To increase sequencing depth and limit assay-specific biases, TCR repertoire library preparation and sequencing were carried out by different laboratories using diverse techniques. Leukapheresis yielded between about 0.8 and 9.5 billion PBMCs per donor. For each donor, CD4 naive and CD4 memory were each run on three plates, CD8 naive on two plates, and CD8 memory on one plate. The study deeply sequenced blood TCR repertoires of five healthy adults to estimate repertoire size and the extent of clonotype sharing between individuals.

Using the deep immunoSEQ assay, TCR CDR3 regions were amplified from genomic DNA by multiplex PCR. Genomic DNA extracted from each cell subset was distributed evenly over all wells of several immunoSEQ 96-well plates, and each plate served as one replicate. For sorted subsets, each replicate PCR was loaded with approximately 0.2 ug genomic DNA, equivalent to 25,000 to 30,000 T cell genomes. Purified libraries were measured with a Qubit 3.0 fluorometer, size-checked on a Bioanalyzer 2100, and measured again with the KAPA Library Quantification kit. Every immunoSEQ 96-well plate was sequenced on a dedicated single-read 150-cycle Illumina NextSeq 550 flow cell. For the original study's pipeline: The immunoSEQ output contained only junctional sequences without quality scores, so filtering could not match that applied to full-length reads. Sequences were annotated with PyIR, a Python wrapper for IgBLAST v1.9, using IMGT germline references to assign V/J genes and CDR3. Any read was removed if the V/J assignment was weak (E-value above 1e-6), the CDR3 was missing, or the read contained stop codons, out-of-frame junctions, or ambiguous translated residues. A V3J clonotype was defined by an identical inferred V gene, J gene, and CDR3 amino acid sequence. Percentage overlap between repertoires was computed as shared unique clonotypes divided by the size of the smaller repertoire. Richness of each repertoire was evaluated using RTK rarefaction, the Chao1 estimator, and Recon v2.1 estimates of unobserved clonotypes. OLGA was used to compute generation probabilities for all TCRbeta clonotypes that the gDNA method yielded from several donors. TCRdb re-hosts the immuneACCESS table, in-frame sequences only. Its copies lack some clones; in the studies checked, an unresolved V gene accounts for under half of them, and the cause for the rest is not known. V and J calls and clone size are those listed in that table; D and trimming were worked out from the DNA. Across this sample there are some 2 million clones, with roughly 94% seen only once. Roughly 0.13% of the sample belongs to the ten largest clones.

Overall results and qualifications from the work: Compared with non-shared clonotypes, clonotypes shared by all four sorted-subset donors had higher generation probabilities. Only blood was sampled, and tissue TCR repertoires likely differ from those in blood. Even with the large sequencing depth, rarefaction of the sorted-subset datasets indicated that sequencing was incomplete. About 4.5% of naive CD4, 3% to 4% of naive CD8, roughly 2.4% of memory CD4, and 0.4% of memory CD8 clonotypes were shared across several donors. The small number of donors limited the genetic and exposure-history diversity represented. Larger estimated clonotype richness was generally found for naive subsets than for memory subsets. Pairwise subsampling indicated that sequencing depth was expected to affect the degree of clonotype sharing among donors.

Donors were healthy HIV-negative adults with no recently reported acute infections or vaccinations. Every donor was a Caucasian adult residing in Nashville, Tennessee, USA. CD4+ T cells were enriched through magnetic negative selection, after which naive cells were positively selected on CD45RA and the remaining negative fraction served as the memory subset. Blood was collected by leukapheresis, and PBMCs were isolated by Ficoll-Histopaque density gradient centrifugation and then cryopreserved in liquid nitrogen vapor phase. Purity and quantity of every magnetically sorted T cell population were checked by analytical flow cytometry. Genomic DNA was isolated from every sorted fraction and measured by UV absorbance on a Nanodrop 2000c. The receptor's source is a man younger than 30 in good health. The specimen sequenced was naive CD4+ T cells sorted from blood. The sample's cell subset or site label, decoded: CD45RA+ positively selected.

This receptor carries the CDR3 CAAKDGSYEQYF. The base sequence is TGTGCCGCCAAGGACGGTTCCTACGAGCAGTACTTC. The chain is assembled from TRBV10-3 and TRBJ2-7, with the D gene not clear enough to name. The germline ends are 12 bases apart after V is trimmed by 11 bases and J by 1 base. Reading from cysteine to phenylalanine, the CDR3 counts 12 amino acids. Only the CDR3 part of the read is kept: 36 bases, read in frame from the first base. CDR1 and CDR2 are read off the germline V gene as ENHRY and SYGVKD.